A single sample gave rise to the 21 T cell receptor beta chains below, sequenced in a study of cytomegalovirus exposure and HLA in healthy donors. The primer mix had 60 Vbeta and 13 Jbeta primers. Profiling relied on immunoSEQ multiplex PCR, and the TCRdb table lists in-frame clones only, not all of them. The repertoire holds about 67,000 clones, with around 87% as singletons. The sequencing sample was made of PBMCs. These receptors all come from a woman aged 25 to 39 in good health and CMV-seropositive.

The V gene is TRBV7-5, the J gene TRBJ2-7; TRBD1 reflects the table's D call only, with no check against the DNA. TRBV7-5 is a recognized pseudogene. This CDR3 has 15 amino acids. The CDR3 nucleotides are TGTGTCAGAAGCTCTGTACGGACAGTTTACTACGAGCAGTACTTC. It is translated as CVRSSVRTVYYEQYF.

J is TRBJ1-5 and V is TRBV5-1; 7 positions agree with TRBD1. The CDR3 runs to 14 residues. In germline, CDR1 is SGHRS, CDR2 YFSETQ. V gave up 4 bases and J gave up 4 bases; unmatched junction bases: 5. The CDR3 nucleotides read TGCGCCAGCAGCCGCTCAGGGGGGAATCAGCCCCAGCATTTT. Protein sequence: CASSRSGGNQPQHF.

V gene TRBV28 combines with J gene TRBJ1-3; D is perhaps TRBD1 (5 bases). Germline values: CDR1 MDHEN, CDR2 SYDVKM. The ends were cut back, 6 bases at V and 2 bases at J, with 11 bases in the middle. This CDR3 is built from 14 residues. The CDR3 region has the DNA TGTGCCAGCAGGTTTCAGGGAACTGGAAACACCATATATTTT. This translates into CASRFQGTGNTIYF.

The V and J genes are TRBV9 and TRBJ2-1, with 7 bases aligning to TRBD2. The CDR3 contains 14 residues. Germline V lookup: CDR1 SGDLS, CDR2 YYNGEE. J gave up 15 bases and V 3 bases, and 15 bases lay outside the gene matches. The CDR3 loop reads CASSAIHGGAGMFF. DNA of the CDR3: TGTGCCAGCAGCGCCATTCACGGGGGAGCGGGAATGTTCTTC.

The chain is built from TRBV5-6 and TRBJ2-5, with D perhaps matching TRBD1 (5 bases). V dropped 3 bases and J dropped 2 bases, with 8 bases sitting between them. Per the germline V gene, CDR1 is SGHDT and CDR2 is YYEEEE. The CDR3 contains 13 residues. CDR3 DNA: TGTGCCAGCAGCTGGGGCTCACAAGAGACCCAGTACTTC. Its translation is CASSWGSQETQYF.

The rearrangement links TRBV2 to TRBJ1-1; D remains unclear. This CDR3 is built from 13 residues. CDR1 and CDR2 from the germline V gene are SNHLY and FYNNEI. Trimming pared 8 bases from V and 1 base from J, leaving 11 bases between. CDR3 DNA sequence: TGTGCCAGCGGCCGACGGGAGAACACTGAAGCTTTCTTT. Encoded protein: CASGRRENTEAFF.

In DNA, the CDR3 is TGCAGCGTTCCCCAGTTTACGACTGAAGCTTTCTTT. It encodes CSVPQFTTEAFF. The gene calls are TRBV29-1 and TRBJ1-1, with D unclear. The CDR3 loop spans 12 amino acids. CDR1 is SQVTM and CDR2 is ANQGSEA in the germline V gene. The germline V and J ends were trimmed by 5 bases and 5 bases, with 12 bases remaining between them.

The gene calls are TRBV4-1 and TRBJ2-7; TRBD2 matches at 8 bases. V shed 1 base and J 4 bases; nucleotides not matched to a gene: 6. The CDR3 length is 15 residues. Germline lookup yields CDR1 MGHRA and CDR2 YSYEKL. The CDR3 sequence is CASSQVGREGYEQYF. The CDR3 DNA reads as TGCGCCAGCAGCCAAGTCGGCCGGGAGGGATACGAGCAGTACTTC.

This clone was counted a single time. This chain joins TRBV6-5 and TRBJ2-5; 11 positions match TRBD2. V shed 4 bases, J shed 5 bases, and the junction held 9 bases outside the gene matches. Per the germline V gene, CDR1 is MNHEY and CDR2 is SVGAGI. The CDR3 sequence is 16 residues long. CDR3 sequence: CASSSSSGRRWETQYF. As DNA, the CDR3 is TGTGCCAGCAGTTCATCTAGCGGGAGGAGGTGGGAGACCCAGTACTTC.

The J gene is TRBJ1-2, the V gene TRBV7-2; D is ambiguous. Germline loops: CDR1 SGHTA, CDR2 FQGNSA. This CDR3 is built from 13 residues. The V end lost 2 bases, the J end lost 5 bases, and 9 bases lay between the germline ends. The CDR3 sequence: CASSLLEKYGYTF. The CDR3 coding sequence is TGTGCCAGCAGCTTACTTGAGAAGTATGGCTACACCTTC.

The V call is TRBV5-6, the J call TRBJ1-3, with TRBD1 matching over 9 bases. There are 17 residues in the CDR3. V shed 3 bases, J shed 0 bases, and the junction held 7 bases outside the gene matches. Per the germline V gene, CDR1 is SGHDT and CDR2 is YYEEEE. The CDR3 sequence is CASSSAGTGPSGNTIYF. DNA of the CDR3: TGTGCCAGCAGCTCGGCTGGGACAGGGCCCTCTGGAAACACCATATATTTT.

This chain uses TRBV9 with TRBJ2-7, with D maybe TRBD1 (6 bases). The CDR3 spans 15 residues. The V gene's germline CDR1 is SGDLS and CDR2 YYNGEE. V lost 2 bases to trimming and J lost 2 bases, with 14 bases between them. CDR3 nucleotides: TGTGCCAGCAGCGTTGCAGGGGAAGGGACCTACGAGCAGTACTTC. Translation: CASSVAGEGTYEQYF.

CDR3 DNA sequence: TGTGCCAGCAGCGTAGCACCAGACAGGGGTTTGGGGCCAGATACGCAGTATTTT. Protein sequence: CASSVAPDRGLGPDTQYF. The chain combines TRBV9 with TRBJ2-3; 8 bases match TRBD1. The CDR3 is 18 amino acids. V shed 0 bases and J 4 bases; nucleotides not matched to a gene: 13. CDR1 and CDR2 (germline): SGDLS, YYNGEE.

J is TRBJ1-1 and V is TRBV7-9; 10 bases fit TRBD1. There are 16 residues in the CDR3. V gave up 7 bases and J gave up 6 bases; unmatched junction bases: 14. The germline gives CDR1 SEHNR, CDR2 FQNEAQ (reference sequence). The CDR3 region has the DNA TGTGCCAGCACCTCTTGGGCCGGGACAGGGGTTTCTGAAGCTTTCTTT. This gives the protein CASTSWAGTGVSEAFF. The variable domain in full, completed from reference TRBV7-9 and TRBJ1-1, reads DTGVSQNPRHKITKRGQNVTFRCDPISEHNRLYWYRQTLGQGPEFLTYFQNEAQLEKSRLLSDRFSAERPKGSFSTLEIQRTEQGDSAMYLCASTSWAGTGVSEAFFGQGTRLTVV.

The gene calls are TRBV4-1 and TRBJ1-1, with 12 positions matching TRBD1. Per the germline V gene, CDR1 is MGHRA and CDR2 is YSYEKL. J gave up 4 bases and V 4 bases, and 4 bases lay outside the gene matches. The CDR3 runs to 15 residues. The CDR3 is CASSPGTGGFTEAFF. As DNA, the CDR3 is TGCGCCAGCAGCCCGGGGACAGGGGGCTTCACTGAAGCTTTCTTT.

The rearrangement joins TRBV14 to TRBJ2-4; D is perhaps TRBD2 (5 bases). This CDR3 region has 18 residues. V gave up 1 base and J gave up 7 bases, with 23 bases separating them. CDR1 is SGHDN, CDR2 FVKESK, per germline. The CDR3 region has the DNA TGTGCCAGCAGCCAAGGGGTGGGGAGACGGAGGCCCTGGAACATTCAGTACTTC. Its translation is CASSQGVGRRRPWNIQYF.

V gene TRBV6-4 combines with J gene TRBJ2-7, with 10 bases identical to TRBD1. V lost 5 bases, J lost 1 base, and 11 bases stayed unmatched. CDR1 is MRHNA and CDR2 is SNTAGT in the germline V gene. The CDR3 length is 17 residues. The CDR3 nucleotides are TGTGCCAGCAGTCTCCTAGAGGACAGGGGGTTATCCTACGAGCAGTACTTC. It yields the protein CASSLLEDRGLSYEQYF.

The J gene is TRBJ2-5, the V gene TRBV7-9; the D gene is possibly TRBD2 (6 bases). The CDR3 is made up of 14 amino acids. V lost 2 bases and J lost 2, with 9 bases in between. Germline CDR1 and CDR2: SEHNR and FQNEAQ (reference sequence). CDR3 DNA: TGTGCCAGCAGCTTAAGAGCGGGTCAAGAGACCCAGTACTTC. Translated: CASSLRAGQETQYF.

This clone was seen more than once but under ten times. V is TRBV28 and J is TRBJ2-2; D is unresolved. This CDR3 region has 15 residues. In germline, CDR1 is MDHEN, CDR2 SYDVKM. Trimming cost V 3 bases and J 4 bases, with 12 bases left between them. The CDR3 DNA sequence: TGTGCCAGCAGTTTTCTGGAGTCGGGCACCGGGGAGCTGTTTTTT. Translating gives CASSFLESGTGELFF.

The V call is TRBV21-1, the J call TRBJ1-5; TRBD1, the D gene given by the table, was not confirmed from the DNA. TRBV21-1 is shown as a pseudogene. The CDR3 totals 17 residues. DNA of the CDR3: TGTGCCAGCAGCAAAGGTTCGGGACAGGGCTGCAATCAGCCCCAGCATTTT. This gives the protein CASSKGSGQGCNQPQHF.

As to this clone: Other DNA sequences in the same sample also yield this CDR3. The chain recombines TRBV10-2 with TRBJ2-2; TRBD2 matches 10 bases. Germline trimming cut 4 bases from V and 8 bases from J; bases unmatched to any gene: 4. This CDR3 spans 14 amino acids. Germline V gives CDR1 WSHSY, CDR2 SAAADI. CDR3 in DNA: TGCGCCAGCAGTGCAGCGGGAGGGGCGGGGGAGCTGTTTTTT. It is translated as CASSAAGGAGELFF.